The 15 T cell receptor beta chains below come from one sample, sequenced in a study of metastatic and nonmetastatic thyroid tumors. Patients were all untreated before their thyroid surgery. TCRdb used MiXCR to call clones anew from the PCR reads. Of 5,500 to 7,500 clones in the sample, approximately 34% were seen once. Sequencing was performed on tumor tissue. All receptors come from a female donor with papillary thyroid cancer or a benign thyroid nodule (not recorded which). Some clones in this sample may be carry-over from other donors' samples.

This clone has a handful of counts. V is TRBV27 and J is TRBJ2-1; D may be TRBD2 (6 bases). V shed 5 bases and J shed 2 bases, with 16 bases lying between them. Germline CDR1 reads MNHEY; CDR2 reads SMNVEV (reference sequence). The CDR3 extends over 16 amino acids. The CDR3 sequence: CASSPRDSLPYNEQFF. Written as DNA, the CDR3 is TGTGCCAGCAGTCCTAGGGACTCCCTGCCCTACAATGAGCAGTTCTTC.

This clone has just a few counts. The chain carries TRBV6-1 and TRBJ2-7, with 9 bases lining up with TRBD1. CDR3 size: 14 residues. Losses at the gene ends were 7 bases for V and 7 bases for J; bases not matched to a gene: 11. The germline V gene encodes CDR1 MNHNS and CDR2 SASEGT. CDR3 nucleotide sequence: TGTGCCAGCAAAACCGGACAGGGGCTCGGGGAGCAGTACTTC. It yields the protein CASKTGQGLGEQYF.

The table lists this clone with a few counts. The genes are TRBV6-6 and TRBJ1-1, with D possibly being TRBD1 (6 bases). The germline V and J ends were trimmed by 0 bases and 10 bases, with 18 bases remaining between them. The CDR3 is 15 amino acids. Germline V CDR1 and CDR2: MNHNY, SVGAGI (reference sequence). The chain's CDR3 is CASSYSMTGRNGAFF. The CDR3 bases are TGTGCCAGCAGTTACTCAATGACAGGTAGGAACGGAGCTTTCTTT.

This clone has a single count. The V gene is TRBV7-6, the J gene TRBJ2-2; 7 nucleotides align to TRBD1. Germline CDR1 and CDR2: SGHVS and FNYEAQ. J lost 0 bases, V lost 6 bases, and 4 bases had no gene match. The CDR3 runs 15 residues. CDR3 DNA: TGTGCCAGCAGAAGGACAGGACCGAACACCGGGGAGCTGTTTTTT. Encoded protein: CASRRTGPNTGELFF.

This clone was counted a few times. V and J are TRBV2 and TRBJ1-2; D remains ambiguous. V was cut by 6 bases and J by 4 bases, with 15 bases left in between. CDR1 and CDR2 (germline): SNHLY, FYNNEI. The CDR3 contains 14 residues. This CDR3 is CASSVEGMAYGYTF. The CDR3 bases are TGTGCCAGCAGCGTAGAGGGCATGGCCTATGGCTACACCTTC.

This clone was detected a few times. The V and J genes are TRBV28 and TRBJ1-2; D not resolved. Germline loops: CDR1 MDHEN, CDR2 SYDVKM. CDR3 size: 14 residues. V was shortened by 7 bases and J by 6 bases, with 18 bases between the two germline ends. The CDR3 is CASTPAEINHGYTF. The CDR3 DNA sequence: TGTGCCAGCACCCCGGCTGAGATCAACCATGGCTACACCTTC.

V usage is TRBV5-1 and J usage is TRBJ2-7; 12 nucleotides agree with TRBD2. Germline CDR1 is SGHRS and CDR2 is YFSETQ. V lost 4 bases to trimming and J lost 6 bases; unmatched junction nucleotides: 5. The CDR3 consists of 14 residues. The CDR3 coding sequence is TGCGCCAGCAGCATGACTAGCGGGAGTCTCGAGCAGTACTTC. It yields the protein CASSMTSGSLEQYF.

In this sample, this clone turned up a few times. The chain combines TRBV12-3 or TRBV12-4 with TRBJ1-5; D unresolved. The CDR3 spans 14 residues. Trimming removed 1 base at V and 0 bases at J, with 4 bases between. In DNA, the CDR3 is TGTGCCAGCAGTTTAGATGTTAGCAATCAGCCCCAGCATTTT. Translation gives CASSLDVSNQPQHF.

In its sample, this clone ranks as large. The chain links TRBV5-1 to TRBJ2-7; D unclear. This CDR3 is 12 amino acids long. Trimming stripped 4 bases from V and 0 bases from J, with 5 bases between. CDR1 is SGHRS and CDR2 is YFSETQ in the germline V gene. In DNA, the CDR3 is TGCGCCAGCAGCCATGACTCCTACGAGCAGTACTTC. It translates to CASSHDSYEQYF.

The chain recombines TRBV6-1 with TRBJ2-6; the D gene could be TRBD1 or TRBD2 (5 bases each). Germline V gene sequence: CDR1 MNHNS, CDR2 SASEGT. This CDR3 region has 15 residues. The ends were cut back, 11 bases at V and 1 base at J, with 15 bases in the middle. CDR3 nucleotide sequence: TGTGCCTGTACCGGGACCCTTTCTGGGGCCAACGTCCTGACTTTC. This encodes CACTGTLSGANVLTF.

This clone was recorded at least ten times. The gene calls are TRBV3-1 and TRBJ2-7; 7 bases align to TRBD1. Germline values: CDR1 LGHDT, CDR2 YNNKEL (reference sequence). CDR3 length: 14 residues. Trimming took 4 bases from V and 5 from J; bases not matched to a gene: 8. This CDR3 reads CASSRAGGDDEQYF. The CDR3 DNA follows: TGTGCCAGCAGCCGGGCAGGGGGAGATGACGAGCAGTACTTC.

This clone is medium-sized in the sample. V usage is TRBV24-1 and J usage is TRBJ2-5; D ambiguous. The CDR3 spans 13 residues. Germline V CDR1 and CDR2: KGHDR, SFDVKD. The germline V and J ends were trimmed by 9 bases and 2 bases, with 12 bases remaining between them. The CDR3 DNA is TGTGCCACCCGGCCAGATAATCAAGAGACCCAGTACTTC. This codes for CATRPDNQETQYF.

This rearrangement joins TRBV20-1 to TRBJ2-1, with D possibly TRBD2 on 6 matching bases. Germline V lookup: CDR1 DFQATT, CDR2 SNEGSKA (reference sequence). This CDR3 is 15 amino acids long. Trimming stripped 5 bases from V and 7 bases from J, with 21 bases between. The CDR3 coding sequence is TGCAGTGCTTTGGGACCGAACGATGGGGGGAATGAGCAGTTCTTC. As protein: CSALGPNDGGNEQFF.

A few counts support this clone. The V call is TRBV6-5, the J call TRBJ1-5; 8 bases align to TRBD1. V lost 2 bases, J lost 7 bases, and 10 bases stayed unmatched. There are 16 residues in the CDR3. Germline V gives CDR1 MNHEY, CDR2 SVGAGI. CDR3: CASSYRRTGSGQPQHF. The CDR3 DNA is TGTGCCAGCAGTTACCGTAGGACAGGGTCGGGACAGCCCCAGCATTTT.

Details on this clone: The same CDR3 also results from other DNA sequences found in this sample. The V call is TRBV11-2, the J call TRBJ2-1; D uncertain. This CDR3 contains 13 residues. The germline V and J ends were trimmed by 1 base and 6 bases, with 7 bases remaining between them. CDR1 SGHAT and CDR2 FQNNGV come from the germline V gene. The CDR3: CASSLASLNEQFF. The CDR3 coding sequence is TGTGCCAGCAGCTTAGCCAGCCTCAATGAGCAGTTCTTC.